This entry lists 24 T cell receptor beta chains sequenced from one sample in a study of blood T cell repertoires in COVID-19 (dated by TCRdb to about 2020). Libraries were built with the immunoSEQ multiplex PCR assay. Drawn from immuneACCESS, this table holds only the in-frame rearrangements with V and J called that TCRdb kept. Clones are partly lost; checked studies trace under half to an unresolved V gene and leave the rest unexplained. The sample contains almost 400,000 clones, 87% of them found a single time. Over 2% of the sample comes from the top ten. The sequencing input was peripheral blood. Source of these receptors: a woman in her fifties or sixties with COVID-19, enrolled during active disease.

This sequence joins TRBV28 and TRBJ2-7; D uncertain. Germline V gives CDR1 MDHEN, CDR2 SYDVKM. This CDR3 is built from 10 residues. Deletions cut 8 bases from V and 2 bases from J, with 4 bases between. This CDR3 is CASGPYEQYF. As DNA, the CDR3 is TGTGCCAGCGGGCCCTACGAGCAGTACTTC.

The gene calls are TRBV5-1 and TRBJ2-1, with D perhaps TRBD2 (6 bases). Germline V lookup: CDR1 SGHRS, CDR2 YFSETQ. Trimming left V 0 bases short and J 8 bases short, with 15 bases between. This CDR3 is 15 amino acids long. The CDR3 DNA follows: TGCGCCAGCAGCTTGGTTGGAGGGATCTTGGATGAGCAGTTCTTC. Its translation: CASSLVGGILDEQFF. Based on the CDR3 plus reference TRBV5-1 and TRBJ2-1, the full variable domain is KAGVTQTPRYLIKTRGQQVTLSCSPISGHRSVSWYQQTPGQGLQFLFEYFSETQRNKGNFPGRFSGRQFSNSRSEMNVSTLELGDSALYLCASSLVGGILDEQFFGPGTRLTVL.

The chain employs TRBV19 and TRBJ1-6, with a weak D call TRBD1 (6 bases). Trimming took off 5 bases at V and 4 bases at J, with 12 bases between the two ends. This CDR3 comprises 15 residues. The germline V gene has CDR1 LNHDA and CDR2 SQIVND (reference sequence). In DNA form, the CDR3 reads TGTGCCAGTAGTGTCAACAGGGATTATAATTCACCCCTCCACTTT. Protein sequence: CASSVNRDYNSPLHF.

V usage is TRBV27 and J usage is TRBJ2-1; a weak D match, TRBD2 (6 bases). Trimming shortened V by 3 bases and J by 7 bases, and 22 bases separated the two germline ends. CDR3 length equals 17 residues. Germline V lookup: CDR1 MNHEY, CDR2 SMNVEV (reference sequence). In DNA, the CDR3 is TGTGCCAGCAGTTTTGGATTGTCGGCGGGGAGTCGGAATGAGCAGTTCTTC. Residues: CASSFGLSAGSRNEQFF.

The CDR3 DNA sequence: TGCAGCATCCTGAGCTCTGGAAACACCATATATTTT. Amino acids: CSILSSGNTIYF. The chain uses TRBV29-1 and TRBJ1-3; D gene unclear. Germline CDR1 reads SQVTM; CDR2 reads ANQGSEA. The CDR3 runs to 12 residues. V lost 8 bases to trimming and J lost 0 bases, with 8 bases between them.

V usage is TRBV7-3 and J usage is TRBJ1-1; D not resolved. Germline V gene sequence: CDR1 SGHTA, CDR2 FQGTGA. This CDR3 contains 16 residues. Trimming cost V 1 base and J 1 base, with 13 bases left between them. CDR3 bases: TGTGCCAGCAGCTTAAGGCCCACTGGGCAGAACACTGAAGCTTTCTTT. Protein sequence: CASSLRPTGQNTEAFF.

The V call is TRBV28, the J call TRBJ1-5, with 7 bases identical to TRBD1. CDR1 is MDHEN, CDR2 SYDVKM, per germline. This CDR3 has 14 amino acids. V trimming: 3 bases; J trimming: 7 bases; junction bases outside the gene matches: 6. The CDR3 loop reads CASSLDRLRQPQHF. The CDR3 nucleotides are TGTGCCAGCAGTTTGGACAGGCTCAGACAGCCCCAGCATTTT.

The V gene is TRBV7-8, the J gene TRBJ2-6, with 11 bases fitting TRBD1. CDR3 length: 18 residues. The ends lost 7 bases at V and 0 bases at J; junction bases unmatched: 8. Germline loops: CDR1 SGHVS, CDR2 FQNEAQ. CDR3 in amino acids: CASTQWGTGGSGANVLTF. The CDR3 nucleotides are TGTGCCAGCACCCAGTGGGGGACAGGGGGCTCTGGGGCCAACGTCCTGACTTTC.

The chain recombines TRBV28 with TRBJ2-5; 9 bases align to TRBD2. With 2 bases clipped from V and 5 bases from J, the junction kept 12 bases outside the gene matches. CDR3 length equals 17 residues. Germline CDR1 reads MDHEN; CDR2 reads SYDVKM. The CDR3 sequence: CASSLRSAGGPSETQYF. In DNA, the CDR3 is TGTGCCAGCAGTTTACGGTCGGCGGGGGGGCCTTCTGAGACCCAGTACTTC.

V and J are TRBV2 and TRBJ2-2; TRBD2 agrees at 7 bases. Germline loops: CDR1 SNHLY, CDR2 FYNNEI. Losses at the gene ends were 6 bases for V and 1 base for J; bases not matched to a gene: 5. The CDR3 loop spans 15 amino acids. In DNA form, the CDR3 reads TGTGCCAGCAGCCGACTAGCCCGGAACACCGGGGAGCTGTTTTTT. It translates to CASSRLARNTGELFF.

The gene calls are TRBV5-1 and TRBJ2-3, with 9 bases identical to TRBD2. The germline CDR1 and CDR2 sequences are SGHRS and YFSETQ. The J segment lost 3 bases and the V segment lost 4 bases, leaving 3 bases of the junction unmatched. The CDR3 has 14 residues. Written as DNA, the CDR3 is TGCGCCAGCAGCGCGGGGGGGCGAACAGATACGCAGTATTTT. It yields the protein CASSAGGRTDTQYF.

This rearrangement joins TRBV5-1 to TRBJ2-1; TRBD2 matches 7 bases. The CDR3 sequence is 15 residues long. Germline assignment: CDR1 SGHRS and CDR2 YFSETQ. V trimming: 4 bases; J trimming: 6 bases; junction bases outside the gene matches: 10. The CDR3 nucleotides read TGCGCCAGCAGCCCGGGAGGTGCGGGACGCAATGAGCAGTTCTTC. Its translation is CASSPGGAGRNEQFF.

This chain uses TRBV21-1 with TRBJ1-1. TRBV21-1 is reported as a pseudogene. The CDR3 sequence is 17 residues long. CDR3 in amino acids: CASSKAPAEGLNTEAFF. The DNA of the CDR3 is TGTGCCAGCAGCAAAGCCCCAGCTGAGGGCCTGAACACTGAAGCTTTCTTT.

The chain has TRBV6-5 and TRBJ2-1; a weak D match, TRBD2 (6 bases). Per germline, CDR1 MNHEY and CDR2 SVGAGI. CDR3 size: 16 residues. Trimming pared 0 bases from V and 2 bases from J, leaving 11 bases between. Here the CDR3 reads CASSYSKGGPYNEQFF. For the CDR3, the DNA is TGTGCCAGCAGTTACTCGAAGGGAGGCCCCTACAATGAGCAGTTCTTC.

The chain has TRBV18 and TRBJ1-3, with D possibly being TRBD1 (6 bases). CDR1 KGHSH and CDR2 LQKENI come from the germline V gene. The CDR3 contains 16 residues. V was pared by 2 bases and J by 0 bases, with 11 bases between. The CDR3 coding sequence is TGTGCCAGCTCACCAATGACAGGTGTCTCTGGAAACACCATATATTTT. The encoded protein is CASSPMTGVSGNTIYF.

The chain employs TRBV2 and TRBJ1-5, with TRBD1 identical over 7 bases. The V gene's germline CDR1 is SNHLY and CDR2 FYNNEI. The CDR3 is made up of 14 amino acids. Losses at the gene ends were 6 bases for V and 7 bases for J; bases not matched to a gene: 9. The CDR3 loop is CASSARQGLQPQHF. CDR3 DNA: TGTGCCAGCAGCGCCCGACAGGGTTTGCAGCCCCAGCATTTT.

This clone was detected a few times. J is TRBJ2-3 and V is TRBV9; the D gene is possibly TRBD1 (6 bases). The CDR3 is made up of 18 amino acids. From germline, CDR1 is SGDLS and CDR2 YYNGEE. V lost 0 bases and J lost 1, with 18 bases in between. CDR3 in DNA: TGTGCCAGCAGCGTAGACCCCGTATATGAGGGGGGCACAGATACGCAGTATTTT. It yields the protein CASSVDPVYEGGTDTQYF.

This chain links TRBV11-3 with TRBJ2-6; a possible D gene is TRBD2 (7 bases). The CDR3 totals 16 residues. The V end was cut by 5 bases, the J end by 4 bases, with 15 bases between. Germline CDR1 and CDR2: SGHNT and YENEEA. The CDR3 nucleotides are TGTGCCAGCAGCCCGAGGGCGGGGGCAGGGGCCAACGTCCTGACTTTC. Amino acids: CASSPRAGAGANVLTF.

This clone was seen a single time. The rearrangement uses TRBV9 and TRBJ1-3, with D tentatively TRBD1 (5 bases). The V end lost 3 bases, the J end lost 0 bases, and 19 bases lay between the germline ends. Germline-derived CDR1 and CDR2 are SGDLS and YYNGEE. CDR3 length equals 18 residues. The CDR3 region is CASSAMGGGALSGNTIYF. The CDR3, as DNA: TGTGCCAGCAGCGCGATGGGCGGGGGTGCGCTCTCTGGAAACACCATATATTTT.

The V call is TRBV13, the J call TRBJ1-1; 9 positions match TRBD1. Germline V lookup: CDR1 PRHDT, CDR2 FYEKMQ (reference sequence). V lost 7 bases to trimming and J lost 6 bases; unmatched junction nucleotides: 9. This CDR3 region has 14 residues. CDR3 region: CASTRTGDGAEAFF. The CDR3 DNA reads TGTGCCAGCACCCGGACAGGGGACGGCGCTGAAGCTTTCTTT. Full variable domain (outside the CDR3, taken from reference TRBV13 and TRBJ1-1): AAGVIQSPRHLIKEKRETATLKCYPIPRHDTVYWYQQGPGQDPQFLISFYEKMQSDKGSIPDRFSAQQFSDYHSELNMSSLELGDSALYFCASTRTGDGAEAFFGQGTRLTVV.

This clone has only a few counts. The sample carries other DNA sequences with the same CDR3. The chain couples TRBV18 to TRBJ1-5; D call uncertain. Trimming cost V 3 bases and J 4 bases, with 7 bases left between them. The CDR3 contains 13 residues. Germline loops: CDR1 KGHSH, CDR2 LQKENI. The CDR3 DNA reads TGTGCCAGCTCACCGACGGGGAATCAGCCCCAGCATTTT. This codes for CASSPTGNQPQHF.

The CDR3 nucleotides are TGTGCCAGCAGTGAAGGAGGACAGGGATTTGAAAAACTGTTTTTT. This translates into CASSEGGQGFEKLFF. The chain couples TRBV2 to TRBJ1-4, with TRBD1 identical over 8 bases. The CDR3 runs to 15 residues. Per the germline V gene, CDR1 is SNHLY and CDR2 is FYNNEI. J was trimmed by 7 bases and V by 1 base; bases with no gene match: 5.

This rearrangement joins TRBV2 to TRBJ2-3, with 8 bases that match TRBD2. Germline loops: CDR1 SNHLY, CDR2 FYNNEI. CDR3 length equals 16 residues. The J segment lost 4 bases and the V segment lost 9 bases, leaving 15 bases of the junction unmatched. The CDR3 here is CARDPTGGPIADTQYF. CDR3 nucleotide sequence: TGTGCCAGGGATCCAACGGGGGGGCCTATTGCAGATACGCAGTATTTT.

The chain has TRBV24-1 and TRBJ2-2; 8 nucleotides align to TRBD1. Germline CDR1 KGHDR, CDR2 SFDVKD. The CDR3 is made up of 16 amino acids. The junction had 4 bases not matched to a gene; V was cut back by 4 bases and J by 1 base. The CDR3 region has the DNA TGTGCCACCAGTGACCGGACAGGGATGAACACCGGGGAGCTGTTTTTT. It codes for CATSDRTGMNTGELFF.